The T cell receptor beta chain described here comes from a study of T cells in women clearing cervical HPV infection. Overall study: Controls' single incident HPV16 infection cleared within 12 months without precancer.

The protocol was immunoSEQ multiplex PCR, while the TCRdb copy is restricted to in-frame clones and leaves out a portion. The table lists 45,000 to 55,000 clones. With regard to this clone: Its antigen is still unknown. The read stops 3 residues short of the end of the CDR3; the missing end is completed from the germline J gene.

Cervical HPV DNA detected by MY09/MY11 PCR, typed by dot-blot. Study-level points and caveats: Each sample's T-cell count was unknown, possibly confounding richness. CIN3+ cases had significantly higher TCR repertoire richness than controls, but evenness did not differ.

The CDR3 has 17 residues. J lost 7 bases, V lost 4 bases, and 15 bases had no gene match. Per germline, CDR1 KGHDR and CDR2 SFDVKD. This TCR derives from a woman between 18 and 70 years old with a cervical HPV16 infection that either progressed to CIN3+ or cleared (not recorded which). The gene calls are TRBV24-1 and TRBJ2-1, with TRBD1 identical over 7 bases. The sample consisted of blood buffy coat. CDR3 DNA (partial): TGTGCCACCAGTGACCGTCCTGGGACAGAAGTTACGAATGAG. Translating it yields CATSDRPGTEVTNE. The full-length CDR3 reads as CATSDRPGTEVTNEQFF.